A single sample is the source of the 5 T cell receptor beta chains below, sequenced in a study of CD8+CD57+ T cells in acquired aplastic anemia. TCR beta VDJ and CDR3 profiling used genomic DNA as template. TCRdb itself ran the reads through MiXCR, one entry per CDR3 protein. The sample holds 200,000 to 250,000 distinct CDR3 sequences, almost 35% seen once. Sequencing used sorted CD4+, CD8+, or CD8+CD57+ T cells (not recorded which) from PBMCs. These receptors were collected from a human donor in good health, serving as a control.

Many counts were recorded for this clonotype. This chain links TRBV5-1 with TRBJ1-2, with 7 bases that match TRBD1. The CDR3 is 16 amino acids. The V gene end was trimmed by 0 bases and the J gene end by 2 bases; junction bases not matched to a gene: 7. Germline V gene sequence: CDR1 SGHRS, CDR2 YFSETQ. CDR3 loop: CASSLGGTAINYGYTF. The CDR3 DNA follows: TGCGCCAGCAGCTTGGGTGGGACAGCAATCAACTATGGCTACACCTTC.

This clonotype was seen ten or more times. The CDR3 loop reads CASSLEGRQETQYF. The CDR3 coding sequence is TGCGCCAGCAGCTTGGAGGGGCGCCAAGAGACCCAGTACTTC. The chain combines TRBV5-1 with TRBJ2-5, with D possibly being TRBD1 (5 bases). The V gene lost 0 bases and the J gene lost 1 base, with 7 bases spanning the gap. CDR1 and CDR2 (germline): SGHRS, YFSETQ. The CDR3 has 14 residues.

The chain carries TRBV15 and TRBJ1-2; no clear D. The germline V gene encodes CDR1 LNHNV and CDR2 YYDKDF (reference sequence). This CDR3 contains 15 residues. The V end was cut by 3 bases, the J end by 6 bases, with 17 bases between. The CDR3 region is CATSSVVGVSDGYTF. In nucleotides, the CDR3 is TGTGCCACCAGCAGCGTAGTCGGGGTTTCGGATGGCTACACCTTC.

This clonotype was observed once. V is TRBV7-2 and J is TRBJ2-3; no firm D call. The V end lost 2 bases, the J end lost 4 bases, and 7 bases lay between the germline ends. The CDR3 loop spans 13 amino acids. Germline V gives CDR1 SGHTA, CDR2 FQGNSA. CDR3 amino acids: CASSLIASDTQYF. The CDR3 DNA follows: TGTGCCAGCAGCTTAATTGCTTCAGATACGCAGTATTTT.

The chain couples TRBV3-1 to TRBJ2-7; tentatively, D is TRBD1 (5 bases). Deletions cut 4 bases from V and 2 bases from J, with 9 bases between. This CDR3 is 13 amino acids long. Germline V lookup: CDR1 LGHDT, CDR2 YNNKEL (reference sequence). The CDR3 DNA is TGTGCCAGCAGCCCAGGGTCAACCTACGAGCAGTACTTC. It codes for CASSPGSTYEQYF.